Listed below are T cell receptor beta chains from one sample, sequenced in a study of technical replicates of blood from a handful of donors. Sequencing was performed with immunoSEQ multiplex PCR; in TCRdb, only in-frame clones are kept and a portion is missing. This table has about 69,000 clones, approximately 89% appearing once. The sequenced sample was PBMCs. These receptors were obtained from a human donor in good health. Some clones in this sample may be carry-over from other donors' samples. Each CDR3 is given with its conserved first and last residue. Fields, in order: J gene, clone size, D gene, V gene, CDR3 protein, CDR3 DNA. D genes are given only for firm matches. The listing skips clone size in some rows; elsewhere it reads once, few, many or a size class.

>TRBJ1-1|NA|NA|TRBV5-4
CASTIGGREAFF
TGTGCCAGCACTATCGGGGGGAGAGAAGCTTTCTTT
>TRBJ2-5|NA|NA|TRBV29-1
CSGGGIQETQYF
TGCAGCGGGGGCGGGATACAAGAGACCCAGTACTTC
>TRBJ1-2|few|TRBD1|TRBV2
CASSAGGASDGYTF
TGTGCCAGCAGCGCAGGGGGCGCTTCTGATGGCTACACCTTC
>TRBJ2-2|NA|NA|TRBV7-3
CASSLKFSPNTGELFF
TGTGCCAGCAGCTTAAAATTTAGCCCGAACACCGGGGAGCTGTTTTTT
>TRBJ2-1|NA|TRBD2|TRBV4-1
CASGIVAGDYNEQFF
TGCGCCAGCGGGATAGTAGCGGGAGACTACAATGAGCAGTTCTTC
>TRBJ1-3|NA|NA|TRBV7-3
CASSSSGTPGNTIYF
TGTGCCAGCAGCTCTTCGGGAACTCCTGGAAACACCATATATTTT
>TRBJ1-3|NA|NA|TRBV7-9
CASSLVGAGVTGNTIYF
TGTGCCAGCAGCTTAGTGGGGGCAGGAGTAACTGGAAACACCATATATTTT
>TRBJ1-2|NA|NA|TRBV7-2
CASSLGDTHGYTF
TGTGCCAGCAGCTTGGGGGACACCCATGGCTACACCTTC
>TRBJ1-1|NA|TRBD1|TRBV6-1
CASGEGQLNTEAFF
TGTGCCAGCGGCGAGGGACAGTTGAACACTGAAGCTTTCTTT
>TRBJ2-2|NA|TRBD1|TRBV13
CASSLRDRGVAGELFF
TGTGCCAGCAGCCTACGGGACAGGGGGGTCGCCGGGGAGCTGTTTTTT
>TRBJ2-3|NA|NA|TRBV11-2
CASANLASQITDTQYF
TGTGCCAGCGCAAATTTAGCGAGCCAGATCACAGATACGCAGTATTTT
>TRBJ1-6|NA|NA|TRBV10-3
CAISAGGGGANSPLHF
TGTGCCATCAGTGCCGGTGGGGGAGGGGCAAATTCACCCCTCCACTTT
>TRBJ2-1|NA|TRBD2|TRBV7-8
CASSGTSEYSYNEQFF
TGTGCCAGCAGCGGAACTAGCGAATACTCCTACAATGAGCAGTTCTTC
>TRBJ1-2|NA|TRBD1|TRBV6-5
CASSSTGGEDYGYTF
TGTGCCAGCAGTTCCACAGGGGGCGAAGACTATGGCTACACCTTC
>TRBJ2-1|NA|TRBD1|TRBV7-9
CASSPGQPKADEQFF
TGTGCCAGCAGCCCGGGACAGCCGAAAGCGGATGAGCAGTTCTTC
>TRBJ1-1|NA|NA|TRBV9
CASRSYQGKAFF
TGTGCCAGCAGGAGTTATCAGGGTAAAGCTTTCTTT
>TRBJ1-2|NA|TRBD1|TRBV7-6
CASSYASGGQPYGYTF
TGTGCCAGCAGTTACGCGAGTGGGGGACAGCCCTATGGCTACACCTTC
>TRBJ1-5|once|NA|TRBV7-2
CASSPQSISNQPQHF
TGTGCCAGCAGCCCACAGAGTATTAGCAATCAGCCCCAGCATTTT
>TRBJ2-5|NA|TRBD1|TRBV5-6
CASSRTGPGETQYF
TGTGCCAGCAGCCGGACAGGGCCGGGGGAGACCCAGTACTTC
>TRBJ2-7|NA|NA|TRBV6-6
CASRTTGLKSLEQYF
TGTGCCAGCAGAACTACGGGACTTAAAAGCCTCGAGCAGTACTTC
>TRBJ2-1|NA|TRBD2|TRBV5-1
CASTPGLVSYNEQFF
TGCGCCAGCACTCCGGGACTAGTCTCCTACAATGAGCAGTTCTTC
>TRBJ1-1|few|TRBD1|TRBV29-1
CSAPGQVSTEAFF
TGCAGCGCACCGGGACAGGTGTCCACTGAAGCTTTCTTT